One TCR beta chain is described in this entry. The antigen is unknown. Profiling relied on immunoSEQ multiplex PCR, and the TCRdb table lists in-frame clones only, not all of them. The sample has 150,000 to 170,000 clones, around 90% seen once. This CDR3 is 14 amino acids long. Trimming took off 4 bases at V and 4 bases at J, with 11 bases between the two ends. Germline-derived CDR1 and CDR2 are SGHTS and YDEGEE. This specimen belongs to a study of T cell responses to AZD1222 COVID-19 vaccine. Points from the study as a whole: Spike was spanned by vaccine-associated CD4 TCRs, with dominance at 160-218 and 743-854. Seropositive at baseline were only six AZD1222 recipients. Targets within unmutated variant regions were reportedly found for nearly half of spike-specific TCRs.

The chain couples TRBV5-8 to TRBJ2-2; perhaps TRBD1 as D (6 bases). Sequenced here: peripheral blood, sampled on day 0 of AZD1222 vaccination. The sequence derives from an adult in good health. CDR3 coding DNA: TGTGCCAGCAGCACCGGACAGCGCACCGGGGAGCTGTTTTTT. As protein: CASSTGQRTGELFF.